This T cell receptor (beta chain) comes out of a study of cytomegalovirus exposure and HLA in healthy donors. General study points: Previous analysis showed most TCR beta V segments were productive about 87% or about 30% of the time. Cytomegalovirus-associated TCR beta chains were listed, numbering more than 150.

The PCR was carried out with 60 Vbeta primers and 13 Jbeta primers. Profiling relied on immunoSEQ multiplex PCR, and the TCRdb table lists in-frame clones only, not all of them. The table shows about 150,000 clones, with 73% occurring only once. Concerning this clone: Its antigen remains unknown.

The sequence was collected from a woman aged 18-35 years in good health and CMV-seronegative. Sequenced material: PBMCs.

The CDR3 loop reads CASSRGGHDGYTF. The CDR3 DNA is TGTGCCAGCAGTCGAGGCGGACACGATGGCTACACCTTC. The chain joins TRBV7-9 to TRBJ1-2; D is perhaps TRBD1 (5 bases). Germline CDR1 reads SEHNR; CDR2 reads FQNEAQ (reference sequence). Trimming removed 6 bases from V and 6 bases from J, with 14 bases in between. CDR3 length equals 13 residues.